This T cell receptor (beta chain) was found in a study of CD8 T cells in Susac syndrome. It was with random hexamers that 0.5 to 1 ug RNA was reverse transcribed. Each CDR3 protein is one row after TCRdb ran MiXCR on the immunoSEQ multiplex PCR reads. Of 250,000 to 300,000 distinct CDR3 sequences in the sample, roughly 85% were seen once. CDR1 SGHNT and CDR2 YYREEE come from the germline V gene (reference sequence). V was clipped by 4 bases and J by 2 bases, with 10 bases between them. The CDR3 extends over 13 amino acids. This clonotype was seen more than once but under ten times. Sequencing used CD8+ T cells from PBMCs. The V gene is TRBV5-4, the J gene TRBJ2-7, with D perhaps TRBD1 (6 bases). The sequence came from a human donor with multiple sclerosis. CDR3 residues: CASSAGTPYEQYF. The DNA for the CDR3 is TGTGCCAGCAGCGCCGGGACACCCTACGAGCAGTACTTC. Filled out from reference TRBV5-4 and TRBJ2-7, the complete variable domain reads ETGVTQSPTHLIKTRGQQVTLRCSSQSGHNTVSWYQQALGQGPQFIFQYYREEENGRGNFPPRFSGLQFPNYSSELNVNALELDDSALYLCASSAGTPYEQYFGPGTRLTVT.